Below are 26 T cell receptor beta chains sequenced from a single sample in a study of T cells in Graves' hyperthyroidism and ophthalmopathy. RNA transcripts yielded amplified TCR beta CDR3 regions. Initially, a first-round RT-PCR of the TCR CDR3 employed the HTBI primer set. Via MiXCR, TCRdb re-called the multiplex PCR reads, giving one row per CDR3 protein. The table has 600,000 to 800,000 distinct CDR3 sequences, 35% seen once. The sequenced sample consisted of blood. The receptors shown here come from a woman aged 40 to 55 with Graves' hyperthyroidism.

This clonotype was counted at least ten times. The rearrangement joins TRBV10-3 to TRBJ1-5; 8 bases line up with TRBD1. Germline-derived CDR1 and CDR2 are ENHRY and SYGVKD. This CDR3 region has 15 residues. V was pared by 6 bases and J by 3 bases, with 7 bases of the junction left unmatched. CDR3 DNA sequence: TGTGCCATCAGCGCCGGACAGGGTTTCAATCAGCCCCAGCATTTT. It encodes CAISAGQGFNQPQHF.

For the CDR3, the DNA is TGCGCCAGCAGCCAGTATACGGACGGTGTTATTCAGCCCCAGCATTTT. This gives the protein CASSQYTDGVIQPQHF. V gene TRBV4-3 combines with J gene TRBJ1-5; the D is unclear. Germline values: CDR1 LGHNA, CDR2 YSLEER. CDR3 length: 16 amino acids. The V end lost 3 bases, the J end lost 6 bases, and 18 bases lay between the germline ends.

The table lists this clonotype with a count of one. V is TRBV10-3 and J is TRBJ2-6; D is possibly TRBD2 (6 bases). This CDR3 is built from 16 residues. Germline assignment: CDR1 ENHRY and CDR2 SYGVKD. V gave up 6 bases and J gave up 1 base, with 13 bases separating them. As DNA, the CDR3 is TGTGCCATCAGGAAACTGGCGGGGTCTGGGGCCAACGTCCTGACTTTC. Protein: CAIRKLAGSGANVLTF.

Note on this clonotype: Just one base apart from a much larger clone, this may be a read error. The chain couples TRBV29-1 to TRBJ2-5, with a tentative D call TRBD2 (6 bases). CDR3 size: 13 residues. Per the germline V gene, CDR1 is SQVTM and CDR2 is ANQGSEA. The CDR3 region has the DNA TGCAGCGTTTCGGGGGTAATCCAAGGGACCCAGTACTTC. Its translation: CSVSGVIQGTQYF.

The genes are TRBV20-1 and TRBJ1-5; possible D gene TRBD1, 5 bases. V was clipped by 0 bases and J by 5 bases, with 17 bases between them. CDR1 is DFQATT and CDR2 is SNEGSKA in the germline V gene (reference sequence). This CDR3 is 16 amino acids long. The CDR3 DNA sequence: TGCAGTGCTAGAGATGGGACCGGGGGGAATTATCAGCCCCAGCATTTT. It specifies CSARDGTGGNYQPQHF.

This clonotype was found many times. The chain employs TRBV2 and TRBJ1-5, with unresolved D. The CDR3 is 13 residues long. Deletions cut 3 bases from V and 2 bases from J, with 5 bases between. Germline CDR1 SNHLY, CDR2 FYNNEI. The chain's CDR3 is CASSETGNQPQHF. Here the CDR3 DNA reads TGTGCCAGCAGTGAGACGGGCAATCAGCCCCAGCATTTT.

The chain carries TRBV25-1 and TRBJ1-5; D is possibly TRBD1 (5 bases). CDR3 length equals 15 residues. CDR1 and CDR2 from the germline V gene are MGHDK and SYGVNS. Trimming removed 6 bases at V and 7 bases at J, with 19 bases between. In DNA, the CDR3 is TGTGCCAGCAGCCGAGCCCAGGGTATGGGGCAGCCCCAGCATTTT. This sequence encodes CASSRAQGMGQPQHF.

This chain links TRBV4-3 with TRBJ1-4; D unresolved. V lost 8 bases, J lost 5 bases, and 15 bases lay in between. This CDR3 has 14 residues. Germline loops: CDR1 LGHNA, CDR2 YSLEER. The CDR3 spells CASAQTSPNEKLFF. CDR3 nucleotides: TGCGCCAGCGCACAGACGAGTCCCAATGAAAAACTGTTTTTT.

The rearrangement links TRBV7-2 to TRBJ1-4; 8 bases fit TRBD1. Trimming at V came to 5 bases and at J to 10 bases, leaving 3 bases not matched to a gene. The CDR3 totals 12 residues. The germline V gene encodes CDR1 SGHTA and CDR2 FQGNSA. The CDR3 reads CASSQGQGKLFF. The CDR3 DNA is TGTGCCAGCAGCCAAGGACAGGGAAAACTGTTTTTT.

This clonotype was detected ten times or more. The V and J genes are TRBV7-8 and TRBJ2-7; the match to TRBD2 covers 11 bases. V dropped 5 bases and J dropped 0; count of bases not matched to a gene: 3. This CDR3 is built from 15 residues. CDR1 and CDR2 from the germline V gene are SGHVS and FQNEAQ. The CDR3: CASSVTSGASYEQYF. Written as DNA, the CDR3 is TGTGCCAGCAGCGTGACTAGCGGGGCCTCCTACGAGCAGTACTTC.

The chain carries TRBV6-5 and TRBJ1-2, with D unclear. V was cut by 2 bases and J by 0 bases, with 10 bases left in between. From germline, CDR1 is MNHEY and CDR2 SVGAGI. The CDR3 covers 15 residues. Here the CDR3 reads CASSYSGEANYGYTF. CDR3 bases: TGTGCCAGCAGTTACAGCGGGGAAGCTAACTATGGCTACACCTTC.

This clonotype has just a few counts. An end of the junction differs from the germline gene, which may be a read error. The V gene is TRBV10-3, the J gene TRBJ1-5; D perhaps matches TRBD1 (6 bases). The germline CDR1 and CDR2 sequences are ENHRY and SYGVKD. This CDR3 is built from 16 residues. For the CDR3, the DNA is TGTGCCAGCAGTCCCAAGACAGGACAAAGCAATCAGCCCCAGCATTTT. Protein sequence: CASSPKTGQSNQPQHF.

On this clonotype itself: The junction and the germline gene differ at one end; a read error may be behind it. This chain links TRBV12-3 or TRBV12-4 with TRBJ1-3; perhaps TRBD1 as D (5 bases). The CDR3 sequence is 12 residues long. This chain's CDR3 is CASSLGGTTIYF. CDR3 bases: TGTGCCAGCAGTTTGGGGGGAACCACCATATATTTT.

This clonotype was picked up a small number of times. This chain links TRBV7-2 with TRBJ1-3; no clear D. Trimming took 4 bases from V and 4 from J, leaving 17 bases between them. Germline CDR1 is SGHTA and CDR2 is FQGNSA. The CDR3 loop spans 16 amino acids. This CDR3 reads CASSSEALFPGNTIYF. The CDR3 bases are TGTGCCAGCAGCTCGGAGGCCCTGTTCCCGGGAAACACCATATATTTT.

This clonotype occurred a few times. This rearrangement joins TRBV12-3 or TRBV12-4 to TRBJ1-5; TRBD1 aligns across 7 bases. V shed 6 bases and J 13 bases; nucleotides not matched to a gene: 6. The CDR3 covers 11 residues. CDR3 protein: CASSYPGQQHF. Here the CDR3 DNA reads TGTGCCAGCAGCTACCCGGGACAGCAGCATTTT.

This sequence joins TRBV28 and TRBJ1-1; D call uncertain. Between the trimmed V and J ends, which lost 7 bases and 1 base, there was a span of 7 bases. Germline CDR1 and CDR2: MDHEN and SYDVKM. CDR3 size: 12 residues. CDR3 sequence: CASMAANTEAFF. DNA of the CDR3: TGTGCCAGCATGGCAGCGAACACTGAAGCTTTCTTT.

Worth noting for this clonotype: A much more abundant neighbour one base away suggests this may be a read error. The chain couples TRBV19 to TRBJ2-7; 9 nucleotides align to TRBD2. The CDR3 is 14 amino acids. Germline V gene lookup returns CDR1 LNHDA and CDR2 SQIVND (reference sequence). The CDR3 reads CASSTGTSWDEQHF. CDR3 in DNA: TGTGCCAGTAGTACCGGGACTAGCTGGGACGAGCAGCACTTC. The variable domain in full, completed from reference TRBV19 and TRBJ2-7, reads DGGITQSPKYLFRKEGQNVTLSCEQNLNHDAMYWYRQDPGQGLRLIYYSQIVNDFQKGDIAEGYSVSREKKESFPLTVTSAQKNPTAFYLCASSTGTSWDEQHFGPGTRLTVT.

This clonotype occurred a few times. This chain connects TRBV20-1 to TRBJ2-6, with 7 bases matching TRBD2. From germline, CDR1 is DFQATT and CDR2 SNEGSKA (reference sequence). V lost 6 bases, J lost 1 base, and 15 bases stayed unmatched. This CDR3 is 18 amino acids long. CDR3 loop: CSAYRGDPPKSGANVLTF. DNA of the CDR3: TGCAGTGCCTATCGGGGGGACCCCCCTAAATCTGGGGCCAACGTCCTGACTTTC.

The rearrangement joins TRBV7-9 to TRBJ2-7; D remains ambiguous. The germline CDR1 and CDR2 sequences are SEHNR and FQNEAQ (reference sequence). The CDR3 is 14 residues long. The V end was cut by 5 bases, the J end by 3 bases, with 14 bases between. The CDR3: CASSQRRQDYEQYF. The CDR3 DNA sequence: TGTGCCAGCAGCCAACGCCGACAAGACTACGAGCAGTACTTC. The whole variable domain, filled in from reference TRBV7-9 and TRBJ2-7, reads DTGVSQNPRHKITKRGQNVTFRCDPISEHNRLYWYRQTLGQGPEFLTYFQNEAQLEKSRLLSDRFSAERPKGSFSTLEIQRTEQGDSAMYLCASSQRRQDYEQYFGPGTRLTVT.

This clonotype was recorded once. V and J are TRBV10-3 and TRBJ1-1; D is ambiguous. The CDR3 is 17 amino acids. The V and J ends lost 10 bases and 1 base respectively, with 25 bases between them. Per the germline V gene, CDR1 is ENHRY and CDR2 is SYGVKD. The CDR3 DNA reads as TGTGCCAGCTCACCATATGAGGAGGGTTCTAAGAACACTGAAGCTTTCTTT. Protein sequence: CASSPYEEGSKNTEAFF.

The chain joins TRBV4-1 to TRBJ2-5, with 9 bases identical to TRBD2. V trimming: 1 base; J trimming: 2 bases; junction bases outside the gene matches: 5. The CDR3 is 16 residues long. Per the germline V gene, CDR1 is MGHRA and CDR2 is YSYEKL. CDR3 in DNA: TGCGCCAGCAGCCAAGGGTCCAGCGGGGGGCAAGAGACCCAGTACTTC. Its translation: CASSQGSSGGQETQYF.

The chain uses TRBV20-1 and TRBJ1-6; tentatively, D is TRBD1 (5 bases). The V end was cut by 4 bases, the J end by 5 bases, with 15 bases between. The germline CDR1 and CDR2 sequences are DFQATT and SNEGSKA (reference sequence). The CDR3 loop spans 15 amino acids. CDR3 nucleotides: TGCAGTGCTATGGGGCTAAAAACGGATAATTCACCCCTCCACTTT. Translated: CSAMGLKTDNSPLHF.

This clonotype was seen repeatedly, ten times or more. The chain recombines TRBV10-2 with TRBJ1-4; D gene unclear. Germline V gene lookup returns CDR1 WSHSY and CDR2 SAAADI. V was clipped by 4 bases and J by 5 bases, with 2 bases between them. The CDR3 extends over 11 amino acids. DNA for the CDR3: TGCGCCAGCAGTGTAAATGAAAAACTGTTTTTT. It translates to CASSVNEKLFF.

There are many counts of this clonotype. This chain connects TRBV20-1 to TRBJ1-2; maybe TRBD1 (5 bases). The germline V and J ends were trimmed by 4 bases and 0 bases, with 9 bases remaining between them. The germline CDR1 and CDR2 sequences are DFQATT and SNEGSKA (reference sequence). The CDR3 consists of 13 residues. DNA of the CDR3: TGCAGTGCTATACAGGTAGCTAACTATGGCTACACCTTC. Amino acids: CSAIQVANYGYTF.

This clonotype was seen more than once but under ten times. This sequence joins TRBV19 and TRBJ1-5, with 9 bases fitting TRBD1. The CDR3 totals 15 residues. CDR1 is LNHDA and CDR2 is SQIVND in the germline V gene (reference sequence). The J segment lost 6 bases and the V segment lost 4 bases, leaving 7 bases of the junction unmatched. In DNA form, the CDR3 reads TGTGCCAGTAGTACCGGGACAGGGATGGGTCAGCCCCAGCATTTT. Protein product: CASSTGTGMGQPQHF.

The CDR3 region has the DNA TGTGCCAGCAGTTTTTGGGACAGGGATCAGCCCCAGCATTTT. It translates to CASSFWDRDQPQHF. The chain has TRBV12-3 or TRBV12-4 and TRBJ1-5; 9 bases fit TRBD1. The CDR3 spans 14 residues. V lost 3 bases, J lost 5 bases, and 2 bases stayed unmatched.